These 25 T cell receptor beta chains came from one sample sequenced in a study of STAT5B mutations in CD4+ large granular lymphocyte leukemia. Profiled with immunoSEQ multiplex PCR; TCRdb holds only in-frame clones, not every one. In the table there are about 22,000 clones, 82% of which are singletons. The sequenced sample consisted of CD4+ T cells from blood buffy coats. The receptors come from a human donor in good health.

The gene calls are TRBV7-8 and TRBJ1-5; tentatively, D is TRBD1 (6 bases). The CDR3 is 18 amino acids. V was shortened by 5 bases and J by 5 bases, with 25 bases between the two germline ends. Per the germline V gene, CDR1 is SGHVS and CDR2 is FQNEAQ. The DNA for the CDR3 is TGTGCCAGCAGCCCCCGGGGGCAGGGGCCTTGGAAATATCAGCCCCAGCATTTT. Translation: CASSPRGQGPWKYQPQHF.

The V call is TRBV19, the J call TRBJ2-3; D is possibly TRBD1 (5 bases). V shed 6 bases and J shed 2 bases, with 12 bases lying between them. The CDR3 covers 14 residues. CDR1 and CDR2 from the germline V gene are LNHDA and SQIVND (reference sequence). The CDR3 region is CASRRQGDTDTQYF. The DNA of the CDR3 is TGTGCCAGTAGGAGGCAAGGGGACACAGATACGCAGTATTTT.

The chain joins TRBV5-4 to TRBJ2-5; 8 bases are shared with TRBD1. The germline V gene has CDR1 SGHNT and CDR2 YYREEE (reference sequence). The CDR3 runs to 15 residues. V lost 3 bases to trimming and J lost 5 bases; unmatched junction nucleotides: 9. The CDR3 protein is CASSWPGTGVETQYF. The CDR3 nucleotides read TGTGCCAGCAGCTGGCCCGGGACAGGTGTGGAGACCCAGTACTTC.

Here the CDR3 DNA reads TGTGCCAGTAGTATCGCGGGACAGGGTTTAAAGACCCAGTACTTC. Residues: CASSIAGQGLKTQYF. The chain couples TRBV19 to TRBJ2-5; TRBD1 matches at 9 bases. Germline CDR1 and CDR2: LNHDA and SQIVND (reference sequence). The CDR3 is 15 residues long. J gave up 6 bases and V 3 bases, and 8 bases lay outside the gene matches.

V is TRBV5-1 and J is TRBJ2-3, with TRBD2 identical over 7 bases. CDR1 SGHRS and CDR2 YFSETQ come from the germline V gene. This CDR3 region has 14 residues. The V gene end was trimmed by 4 bases and the J gene end by 4 bases; junction bases not matched to a gene: 6. CDR3 protein: CASSPGTKSDTQYF. CDR3 bases: TGCGCCAGCAGCCCAGGGACTAAATCAGATACGCAGTATTTT.

In DNA, the CDR3 is TGTGCCAGCAGCCATGTAGGACAGGCCTTGAACACTGAAGCTTTCTTT. Protein: CASSHVGQALNTEAFF. The rearrangement uses TRBV4-2 and TRBJ1-1; 7 nucleotides match TRBD1. With V trimmed by 3 bases and J by 0 bases, 7 bases remained unmatched. The germline CDR1 and CDR2 sequences are LGHNA and YNFKEQ. This CDR3 is built from 16 residues.

J is TRBJ1-1 and V is TRBV19, with D perhaps TRBD1 (6 bases). Germline assignment: CDR1 LNHDA and CDR2 SQIVND (reference sequence). This CDR3 region has 14 residues. With 7 bases removed from V and 4 bases from J, the gap between germline ends came to 16 bases. The DNA for the CDR3 is TGTGCCAGTAACCCTAGGGGGGCTGTCACTGAAGCTTTCTTT. Translated: CASNPRGAVTEAFF.

The V gene is TRBV28, the J gene TRBJ2-1; TRBD2 matches at 7 bases. The germline CDR1 and CDR2 sequences are MDHEN and SYDVKM. The trim removed 6 bases at V and 4 bases at J, leaving 15 bases unmatched. This CDR3 has 17 amino acids. As DNA, the CDR3 is TGTGCCAGCAGCTCTCCGGCTAGCGGAGATGATTACAATGAGCAGTTCTTC. Translation: CASSSPASGDDYNEQFF.

With regard to this clone: Lacking the conserved final phenylalanine or tryptophan, this CDR3 likely reflects a read error. The DNA is omitted, as the CDR3 cannot be located on it reliably, and the CDR3 follows TCRdb's listing. The gene calls are TRBV21-1 and TRBJ2-7; TRBD1 was called by the table and not checked on the DNA. TRBV21-1 is shown as a pseudogene. The CDR3 spans 11 amino acids, including both terminal residues. CDR3 in amino acids: CASSKRGWTMA.

The chain recombines TRBV27 with TRBJ2-1, with D perhaps matching TRBD2 (9 bases). Germline V gene sequence: CDR1 MNHEY, CDR2 SMNVEV (reference sequence). Trimming removed 6 bases at V and 5 bases at J, with 26 bases between. The CDR3 has 18 residues. DNA for the CDR3: TGTGCCAGCAGATTCCGAGGGGCGGGAGGGACAGGCCACAATGAGCAGTTCTTC. Translation: CASRFRGAGGTGHNEQFF.

This clone was detected once. The chain joins TRBV6-1 to TRBJ1-2; possible D gene TRBD1, 6 bases. The germline CDR1 and CDR2 sequences are MNHNS and SASEGT. V gave up 4 bases and J gave up 0 bases, with 24 bases separating them. The length of the CDR3 is 19 residues. DNA of the CDR3: TGTGCCAGCAGTGGTGGAGCCGACCGGGACACTTATGCTAACTATGGCTACACCTTC. Translation gives CASSGGADRDTYANYGYTF.

The gene calls are TRBV5-1 and TRBJ2-1; 9 bases agree with TRBD2. CDR3 size: 15 residues. The J segment lost 4 bases and the V segment lost 1 base, leaving 3 bases of the junction unmatched. Germline assignment: CDR1 SGHRS and CDR2 YFSETQ. The CDR3 region is CASSLTSGSYNEQFF. CDR3 coding DNA: TGCGCCAGCAGCTTGACTAGCGGGTCTTACAATGAGCAGTTCTTC.

This clone was seen once. The chain recombines TRBV2 with TRBJ2-7; no clear D gene. CDR1 and CDR2 from the germline V gene are SNHLY and FYNNEI. This CDR3 is 14 amino acids long. V lost 4 bases to trimming and J lost 1 base, with 11 bases between them. Here the CDR3 reads CASSVLLPSYEQYF. DNA of the CDR3: TGTGCCAGCAGTGTCTTGTTGCCATCCTACGAGCAGTACTTC. The complete variable domain, with remaining parts taken from reference TRBV2 and TRBJ2-7, reads EPEVTQTPSHQVTQMGQEVILRCVPISNHLYFYWYRQILGQKVEFLVSFYNNEISEKSEIFDDQFSVERPDGSNFTLKIRSTKLEDSAMYFCASSVLLPSYEQYFGPGTRLTVT.

The rearrangement links TRBV28 to TRBJ2-1; TRBD2 matches 11 bases. The junction had 9 bases not matched to a gene; V was cut back by 6 bases and J by 8 bases. Germline CDR1 and CDR2: MDHEN and SYDVKM. The CDR3 covers 15 residues. The CDR3 coding sequence is TGTGCCAGCAGACGCACTAGCGGGGGTATTCATGAGCAGTTCTTC. Amino acids: CASRRTSGGIHEQFF.

Of note for this clone: The junction differs from germline at one of its ends, possibly a read error. Other DNA sequences of this sample code for an identical CDR3. J is TRBJ2-7 and V is TRBV30; D might be TRBD2 (5 bases). Per the germline V gene, CDR1 is GTSNPN and CDR2 is SVGIG (reference sequence). The CDR3 extends over 15 amino acids. The chain's CDR3 is CAWSVRGSSSYEQYF. CDR3 DNA: TGTGCCTGGAGTGTACGAGGGTCGAGCTCCTACGAGCAGTACTTT.

V usage is TRBV28 and J usage is TRBJ2-5; 10 bases line up with TRBD2. The length of the CDR3 is 16 residues. The germline V gene has CDR1 MDHEN and CDR2 SYDVKM. Germline trimming cut 8 bases from V and 2 bases from J; bases unmatched to any gene: 11. CDR3 region: CASGPWASGGQETQYF. The CDR3 DNA reads TGTGCCAGCGGCCCATGGGCTAGCGGGGGTCAAGAGACCCAGTACTTC.

This clone appeared a single time. V usage is TRBV5-6 and J usage is TRBJ1-1, with D unresolved. V shed 1 base and J shed 4 bases, with 14 bases lying between them. The CDR3 runs 15 residues. Germline V gives CDR1 SGHDT, CDR2 YYEEEE. The CDR3 loop reads CASSLQAGSGTEAFF. The CDR3 DNA reads as TGTGCCAGCAGCTTGCAGGCGGGGTCGGGCACTGAAGCTTTCTTT.

The chain recombines TRBV5-1 with TRBJ2-7; TRBD1 aligns across 7 bases. The CDR3 sequence is 19 residues long. The V and J ends lost 0 bases and 2 bases, in that order; junction bases with no gene match: 17. Looked up from germline, CDR1 is SGHRS and CDR2 is YFSETQ. The CDR3, as DNA: TGCGCCAGCAGCTTGGTGTTTTCAATTGTTGGGACAGAGACCTACGAGCAGTACTTC. As protein: CASSLVFSIVGTETYEQYF.

The J gene is TRBJ1-5, the V gene TRBV28; 9 nucleotides align to TRBD1. Germline trimming cut 5 bases from V and 5 bases from J; bases unmatched to any gene: 10. The CDR3 consists of 16 residues. The germline V gene encodes CDR1 MDHEN and CDR2 SYDVKM. The CDR3 DNA follows: TGTGCCAGCAGTCCATGGGGACAGGGAACCGATCAGCCCCAGCATTTT. The encoded protein is CASSPWGQGTDQPQHF.

The chain links TRBV5-6 to TRBJ1-4; a possible D gene is TRBD1 (6 bases). Germline V lookup: CDR1 SGHDT, CDR2 YYEEEE. This CDR3 region has 14 residues. Trimming removed 0 bases at V and 12 bases at J, with 15 bases between. CDR3 nucleotide sequence: TGTGCCAGCAGCTTGGGCCCCACAGGGAGTGAACTGTTTTTT. Translating it yields CASSLGPTGSELFF.

The chain uses TRBV30 and TRBJ1-2, with TRBD1 as a possible D gene (5 bases). Germline V CDR1 and CDR2: GTSNPN, SVGIG (reference sequence). This CDR3 is 15 amino acids long. The V end was cut by 0 bases, the J end by 6 bases, with 17 bases between. CDR3 nucleotide sequence: TGTGCCTGGAGTGTACCTAGGGGCGGTTTGCATGGCTACACCTTC. Translating gives CAWSVPRGGLHGYTF.

The rearrangement links TRBV5-1 to TRBJ2-5; TRBD1 or TRBD2 may be the D gene (6 bases each). The germline CDR1 and CDR2 sequences are SGHRS and YFSETQ. This CDR3 is 15 amino acids long. Trimming took 4 bases from V and 3 from J, leaving 16 bases between them. The CDR3 nucleotides are TGCGCCAGCAGCCTCCGACAGGCTAGCGAAGAGACCCAGTACTTC. This codes for CASSLRQASEETQYF.

This sequence joins TRBV18 and TRBJ1-2; D is ambiguous. CDR1 is KGHSH, CDR2 LQKENI, per germline. V lost 3 bases and J 2 bases, leaving 7 bases between the germline ends. This CDR3 has 13 residues. The CDR3 here is CASSPERNYGYTF. The CDR3 coding sequence is TGTGCCAGCTCACCTGAGAGAAACTATGGCTACACCTTC. Supplemented by reference TRBV18 and TRBJ1-2, the full variable domain reads NAGVMQNPRHLVRRRGQEARLRCSPMKGHSHVYWYRQLPEEGLKFMVYLQKENIIDESGMPKERFSAEFPKEGPSILRIQQVVRGDSAAYFCASSPERNYGYTFGSGTRLTVV.

The J gene is TRBJ1-2, the V gene TRBV7-9; the D gene is possibly TRBD1 (5 bases). This CDR3 is built from 14 residues. Per the germline V gene, CDR1 is SEHNR and CDR2 is FQNEAQ (reference sequence). The CDR3 DNA reads as TGTGCTTCGGGGGTCCCTCAATCTAACTATGGCTACACCTTC. Translating it yields CASGVPQSNYGYTF. Looking up the rest from reference TRBV7-9 and TRBJ1-2 gives the full variable domain: DTGVSQNPRHKITKRGQNVTFRCDPISEHNRLYWYRQTLGQGPEFLTYFQNEAQLEKSRLLSDRFSAERPKGSFSTLEIQRTEQGDSAMYLCASGVPQSNYGYTFGSGTRLTVV.

The V call is TRBV7-2, the J call TRBJ2-7; D not certain. CDR3 length: 16 amino acids. Germline assignment: CDR1 SGHTA and CDR2 FQGNSA. Trimming removed 5 bases at V and 3 bases at J, with 20 bases between. The CDR3 region has the DNA TGTGCCAGCAGCCTCGGTCAAGACGTTCGGGTCTACGAGCAGTACTTC. It codes for CASSLGQDVRVYEQYF.